Given below is one T cell receptor beta chain in context. Profiled with immunoSEQ multiplex PCR; TCRdb holds only in-frame clones, not every one. The sample has 350,000 to 550,000 clones, approximately 90% seen once. The sample originates from a study of blood T cell repertoires in COVID-19. Germline-derived CDR1 and CDR2 are MNHEY and SVGAGI. The V and J ends lost 8 bases and 1 base, in that order; junction bases with no gene match: 10. The CDR3 covers 15 residues. The receptor's source is a woman aged 25-40 years with acute or convalescent COVID-19. Sequences were obtained from peripheral blood. V usage is TRBV6-5 and J usage is TRBJ1-1; 7 bases are shared with TRBD1. The CDR3 loop is CASGTGVRGNTEAFF. In DNA, the CDR3 is TGTGCCAGCGGTACAGGGGTTCGAGGGAACACTGAAGCTTTCTTT.